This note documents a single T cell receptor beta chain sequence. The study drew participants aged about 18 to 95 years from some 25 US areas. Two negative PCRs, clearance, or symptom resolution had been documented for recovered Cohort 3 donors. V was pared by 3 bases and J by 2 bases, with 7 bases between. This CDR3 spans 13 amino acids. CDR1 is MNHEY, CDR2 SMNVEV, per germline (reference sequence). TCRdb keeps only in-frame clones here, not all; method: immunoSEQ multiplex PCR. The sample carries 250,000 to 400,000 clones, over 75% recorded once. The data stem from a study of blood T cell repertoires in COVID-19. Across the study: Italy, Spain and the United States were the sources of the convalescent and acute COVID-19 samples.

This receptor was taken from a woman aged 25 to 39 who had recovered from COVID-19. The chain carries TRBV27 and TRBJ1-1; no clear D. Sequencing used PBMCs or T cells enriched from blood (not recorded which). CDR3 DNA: TGTGCCAGCAGTTTCTCTCCCAACACTGAAGCTTTCTTT. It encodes CASSFSPNTEAFF.